This T cell receptor beta chain was identified in a study of shared clonotypes between healthy human individuals. The CDR3 covers 13 residues. V lost 5 bases and J 4 bases, leaving 13 bases between the germline ends. Per the germline V gene, CDR1 is SGHRS and CDR2 is YFSETQ. The split of CD4+ cells yielded CD45RA+ naive and CD45RA-negative memory subsets. Genomic DNA of every subset was divided equally among multiple immunoSEQ plates. The repertoire was sequenced with immunoSEQ multiplex PCR; TCRdb's copy has only in-frame clones and lacks some. In the table there are under 600,000 clones, more than 95% of which are singletons. Findings of the study overall: Depth was large, yet rarefaction showed that sorted-subset sequencing was incomplete.

This clone was counted between two and nine times. Antigen: not known. The origin of this receptor is a woman under 40 in good health. Source material: naive CD4+ T cells sorted from blood. Subset noted: CD45RA+ positively selected. The rearrangement links TRBV5-1 to TRBJ2-7, with a tentative D call TRBD2 (6 bases). The CDR3 spells CASRSGSNYEQYF. Written as DNA, the CDR3 is TGCGCCAGCAGGTCCGGGAGTAATTACGAGCAGTACTTC.